This T cell receptor (beta chain) was profiled in a study of beta chain features in type 1 diabetes. TCRB transcripts that were expressed got sequenced, as all of the isolated RNA had been reverse transcribed. TCRdb's table, derived via immunoSEQ multiplex PCR, lists solely in-frame clones and lacks some. The table has 500,000 to 650,000 clones, over 10% seen once. This clone was counted between two and nine times. What it binds is unknown. Study-level findings and limits: Overrepresentation of cells with high TCR expression could result from cDNA sequencing. Junctions at VDJ sites from type 1 diabetes patients had fewer insertions and more deletions. There was a moderate but significant shortening of TCRB CDR3s in all four CD4+ subsets of Type 1 diabetes patients.

V dropped 5 bases and J dropped 0 bases, with 7 bases sitting between them. Germline V gene data show CDR1 as LNHDA and CDR2 as SQIVND (reference sequence). CDR3 length equals 13 residues. The single heparinised draw taken from each donor contained approximately 120 mL of blood on average. The sequence was collected from a man aged 25 to 45 with type 1 diabetes. The sample comprised naive CD4+ T cells from blood. The gene calls are TRBV19 and TRBJ1-2; D not resolved. This CDR3 is CASSQQPNYGYTF. Here the CDR3 DNA reads TGTGCCAGTAGTCAACAGCCTAACTATGGCTACACCTTC.